These T cell receptor beta chains were read from a single sample in a study of cytomegalovirus exposure and HLA in healthy donors. Libraries were prepared by immunoSEQ multiplex PCR; TCRdb keeps only in-frame clonotypes and omits some of them. The table lists about 120,000 clones, over 65% of them singletons. The sample taken for sequencing was PBMCs. These receptors originate from a woman in her 40s in good health and CMV-seropositive. Both conserved end residues are trimmed from each CDR3. Clone size is stated in some rows and not others, as once, few, many or a class when expanded.

clone_size v_call cdr3_aa
- TRBV4-2 ASSQPTGGRPYEQY
- TRBV30 AWSHGQGTDTQY
- TRBV19 ASNSAGETQY
- TRBV5-4 ASSLDRGGYT
- TRBV5-6 ASSLVLGTNEQF
- TRBV29-1 SVSGGFTDTQY
- TRBV5-8 ASMVGGAF
once TRBV15 ATSRDQVGQPQH
- TRBV5-6 ASSLYGRRAGEQF
- TRBV2 ASSVAQGSSYEQY
- TRBV6-5 ASSRTGNSNQPQH
- TRBV29-1 SVETKARQGLYTEAF
- TRBV10-1 ASSDSRTSVGNEQF
once TRBV19 ATSDRGDVDTQY
- TRBV18 ASSPRQVNQPQH
few TRBV5-6 ASSLFLTGAGGEQY
- TRBV6-4 ASSKSSGYYNEQF
- TRBV2 ASMRGPNTGELF
- TRBV9 ASSAGQGSGNTIY
- TRBV5-1 ASSLVSQGAQNTIY
- TRBV6-6 ASSYKEQGLF
- TRBV10-2 ASRTGDGQPQH
- TRBV6-1 ASSETGLSEKLF
- TRBV27 ASRPQDSNYEQY
once TRBV7-3 ASSPGLAGDFEQF
- TRBV19 ASTRSDRWLAF
- TRBV5-6 ASSSSPGEQY
- TRBV5-1 ASSLDLAGVYGYT
- TRBV5-1 ASSFREYNEQF
- TRBV7-4 ASSTAGTAPVKKEAEI
- TRBV15 ATSRDQSSYEQY
- TRBV19 ASSSGQGFEQF
- TRBV7-9 ASSLVGTSTDTQY
once TRBV2 ASSEVGQGATEAF
- TRBV5-1 ASSLGGTGTVYEQY
- TRBV12-5 ASGLATGANTGELF